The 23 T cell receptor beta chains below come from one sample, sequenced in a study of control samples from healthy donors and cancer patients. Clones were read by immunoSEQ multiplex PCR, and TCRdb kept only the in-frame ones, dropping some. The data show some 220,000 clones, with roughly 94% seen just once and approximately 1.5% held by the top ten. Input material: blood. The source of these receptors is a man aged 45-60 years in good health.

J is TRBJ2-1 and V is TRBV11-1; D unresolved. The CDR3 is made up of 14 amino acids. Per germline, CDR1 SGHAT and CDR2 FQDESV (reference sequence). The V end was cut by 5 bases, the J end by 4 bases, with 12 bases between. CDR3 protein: CASSVRWDYNEQFF. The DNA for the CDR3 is TGTGCCAGCAGCGTCCGATGGGATTACAATGAGCAGTTCTTC.

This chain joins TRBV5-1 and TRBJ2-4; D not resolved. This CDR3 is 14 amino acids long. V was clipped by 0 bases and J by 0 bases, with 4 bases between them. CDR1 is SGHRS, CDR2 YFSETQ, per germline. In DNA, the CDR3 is TGCGCCAGCAGCTTGGGCCTAGCCAAAAACATTCAGTACTTC. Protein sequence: CASSLGLAKNIQYF.

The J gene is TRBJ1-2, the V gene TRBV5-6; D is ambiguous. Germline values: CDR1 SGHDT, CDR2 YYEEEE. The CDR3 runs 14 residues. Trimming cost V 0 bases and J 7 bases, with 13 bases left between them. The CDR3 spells CASSLVAEQRGYTF. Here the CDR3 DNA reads TGTGCCAGCAGCTTGGTTGCGGAACAGCGTGGCTACACCTTC.

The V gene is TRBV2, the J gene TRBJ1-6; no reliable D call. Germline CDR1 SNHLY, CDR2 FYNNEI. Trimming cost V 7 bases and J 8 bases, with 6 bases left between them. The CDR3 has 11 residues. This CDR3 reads CASNDYSPLHF. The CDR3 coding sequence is TGTGCCAGCAATGACTATTCACCCCTCCACTTT.

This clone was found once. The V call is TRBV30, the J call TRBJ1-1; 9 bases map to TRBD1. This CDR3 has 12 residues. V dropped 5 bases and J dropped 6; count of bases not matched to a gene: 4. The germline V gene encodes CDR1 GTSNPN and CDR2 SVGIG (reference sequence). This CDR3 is CAWSDRGSEAFF. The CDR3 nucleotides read TGTGCCTGGTCGGACAGGGGCTCTGAAGCTTTCTTT.

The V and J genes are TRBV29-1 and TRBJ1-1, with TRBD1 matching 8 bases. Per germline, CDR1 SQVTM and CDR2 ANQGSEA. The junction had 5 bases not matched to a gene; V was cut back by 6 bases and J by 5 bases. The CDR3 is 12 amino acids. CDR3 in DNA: TGCAGCGTCCGGACAGGGTGGACTGAAGCTTTCTTT. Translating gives CSVRTGWTEAFF.

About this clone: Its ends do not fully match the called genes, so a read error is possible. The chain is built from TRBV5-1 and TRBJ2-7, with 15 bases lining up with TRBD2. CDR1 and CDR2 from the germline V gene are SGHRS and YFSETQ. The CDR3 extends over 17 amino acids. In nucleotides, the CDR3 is TGCGCCCGCAGCCGGGGGACTAGCGGGGGGTCCTCCTACGAGCAGTACTTC. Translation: CARSRGTSGGSSYEQYF.

The CDR3, as DNA: TGTGCCAGCAGCTTGACAGGGGGAGGTATGAACACTGAAGCTTTCTTT. It encodes CASSLTGGGMNTEAFF. The chain couples TRBV7-9 to TRBJ1-1; 9 bases align to TRBD1. This CDR3 is built from 16 residues. Germline V gene lookup returns CDR1 SEHNR and CDR2 FQNEAQ (reference sequence). Trimming took 3 bases from V and 0 from J; bases not matched to a gene: 5.

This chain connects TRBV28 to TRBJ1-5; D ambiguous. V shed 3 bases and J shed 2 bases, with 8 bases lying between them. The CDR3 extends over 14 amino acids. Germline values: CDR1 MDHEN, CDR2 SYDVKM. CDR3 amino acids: CASSFGLGNQPQHF. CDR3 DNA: TGTGCCAGCAGTTTCGGGTTAGGCAATCAGCCCCAGCATTTT.

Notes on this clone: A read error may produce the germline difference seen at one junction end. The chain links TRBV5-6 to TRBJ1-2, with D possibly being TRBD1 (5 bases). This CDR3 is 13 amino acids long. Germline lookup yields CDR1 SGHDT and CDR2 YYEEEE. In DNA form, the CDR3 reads TGTGCCAGCAGCTCCTTTAGGCTCTGGGGCTGCACCTTC. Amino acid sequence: CASSSFRLWGCTF. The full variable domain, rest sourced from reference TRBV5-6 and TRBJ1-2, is DAGVTQSPTHLIKTRGQQVTLRCSPKSGHDTVSWYQQALGQGPQFIFQYYEEEERQRGNFPDRFSGHQFPNYSSELNVNALLLGDSALYLCASSSFRLWGCTFGSGTRLTVV.

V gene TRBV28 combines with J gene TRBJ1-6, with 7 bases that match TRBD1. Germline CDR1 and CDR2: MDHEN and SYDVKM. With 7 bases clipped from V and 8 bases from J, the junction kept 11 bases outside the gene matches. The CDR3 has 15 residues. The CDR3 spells CASKQGGLGDSPLHF. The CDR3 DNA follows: TGTGCCAGCAAGCAGGGGGGACTGGGGGATTCACCCCTCCACTTT.

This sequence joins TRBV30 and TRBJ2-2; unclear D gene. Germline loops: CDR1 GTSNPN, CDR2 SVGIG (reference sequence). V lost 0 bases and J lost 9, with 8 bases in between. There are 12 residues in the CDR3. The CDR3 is CAWSVIPRELFF. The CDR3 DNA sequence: TGTGCCTGGAGTGTGATCCCCCGGGAGCTGTTTTTT. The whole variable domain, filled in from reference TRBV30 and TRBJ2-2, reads SQTIHQWPATLVQPVGSPLSLECTVEGTSNPNLYWYRQAAGRGLQLLFYSVGIGQISSEVPQNLSASRPQDRQFILSSKKLLLSDSGFYLCAWSVIPRELFFGEGSRLTVL.

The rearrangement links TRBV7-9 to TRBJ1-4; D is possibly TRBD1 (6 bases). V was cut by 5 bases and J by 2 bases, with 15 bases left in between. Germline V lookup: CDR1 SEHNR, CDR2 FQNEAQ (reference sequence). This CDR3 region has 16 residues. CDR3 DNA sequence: TGTGCCAGCAGCCTTATTGAAGACAGGACTAATGAAAAACTGTTTTTT. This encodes CASSLIEDRTNEKLFF.

The CDR3 bases are TGTGCCAGCAGCCCCTCCAGGGTGAAGTTAGCTAACTATGGCTACACCTTC. It encodes CASSPSRVKLANYGYTF. The rearrangement joins TRBV3-1 (or the pseudogene TRBV3-2) to TRBJ1-2; D is perhaps TRBD1 (5 bases). The ends were cut back, 4 bases at V and 0 bases at J, with 18 bases in the middle. The germline CDR1 and CDR2 sequences are LGHDT and YNNKEL (reference sequence). This CDR3 contains 17 residues.

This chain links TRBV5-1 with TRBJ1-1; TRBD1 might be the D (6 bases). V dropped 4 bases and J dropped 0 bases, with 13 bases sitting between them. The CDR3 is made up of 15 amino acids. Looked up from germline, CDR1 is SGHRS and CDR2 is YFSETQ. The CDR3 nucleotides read TGCGCCAGCAGCCCCAGGACAGATCTGAACACTGAAGCTTTCTTT. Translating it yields CASSPRTDLNTEAFF.

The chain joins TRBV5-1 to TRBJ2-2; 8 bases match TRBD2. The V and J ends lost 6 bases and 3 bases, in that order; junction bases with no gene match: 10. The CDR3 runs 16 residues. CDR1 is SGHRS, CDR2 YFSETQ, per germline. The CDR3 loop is CASKPQGRGDTGELFF. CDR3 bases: TGCGCCAGCAAACCCCAGGGGCGGGGGGACACCGGGGAGCTGTTTTTT.

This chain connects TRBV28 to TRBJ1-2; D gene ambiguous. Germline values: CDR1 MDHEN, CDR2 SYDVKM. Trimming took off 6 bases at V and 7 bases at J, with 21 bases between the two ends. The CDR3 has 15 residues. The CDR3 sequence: CASSSSFKKLGGYTF. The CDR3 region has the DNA TGTGCCAGCAGCTCCAGCTTCAAGAAACTAGGTGGCTACACCTTC.

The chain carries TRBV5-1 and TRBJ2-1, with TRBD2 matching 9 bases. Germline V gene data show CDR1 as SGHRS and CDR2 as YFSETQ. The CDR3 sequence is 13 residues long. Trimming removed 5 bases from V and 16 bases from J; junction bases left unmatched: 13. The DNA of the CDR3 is TGCGCCAGCAGGGCCGCGGGGCGGGGGGGCCCATTCTTC. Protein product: CASRAAGRGGPFF.

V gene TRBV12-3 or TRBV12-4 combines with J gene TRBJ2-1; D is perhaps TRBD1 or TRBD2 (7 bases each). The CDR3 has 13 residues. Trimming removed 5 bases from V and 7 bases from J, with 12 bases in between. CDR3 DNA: TGTGCCAGCAGTACAGGGGAGGGGAATGAGCAGTTCTTC. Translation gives CASSTGEGNEQFF.

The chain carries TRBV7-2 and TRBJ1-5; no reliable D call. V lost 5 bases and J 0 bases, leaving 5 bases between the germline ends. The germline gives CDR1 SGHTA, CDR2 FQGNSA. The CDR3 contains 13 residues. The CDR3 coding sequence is TGTGCCAGCAGCCCGGGTAGCAATCAGCCCCAGCATTTT. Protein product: CASSPGSNQPQHF.

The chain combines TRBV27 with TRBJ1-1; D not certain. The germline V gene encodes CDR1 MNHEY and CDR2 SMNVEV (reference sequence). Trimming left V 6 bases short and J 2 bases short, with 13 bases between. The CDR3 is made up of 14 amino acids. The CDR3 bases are TGTGCCAGCAGCCCAACCAGAGTCAACACTGAAGCTTTCTTT. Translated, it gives CASSPTRVNTEAFF.

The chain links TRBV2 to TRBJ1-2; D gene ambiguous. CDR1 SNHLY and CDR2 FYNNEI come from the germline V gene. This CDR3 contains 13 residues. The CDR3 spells CATQLDPNYGYTF. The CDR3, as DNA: TGTGCTACACAGCTTGACCCTAACTATGGCTACACCTTC. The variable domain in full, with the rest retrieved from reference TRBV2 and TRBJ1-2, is EPEVTQTPSHQVTQMGQEVILRCVPISNHLYFYWYRQILGQKVEFLVSFYNNEISEKSEIFDDQFSVERPDGSNFTLKIRSTKLEDSAMYFCATQLDPNYGYTFGSGTRLTVV.

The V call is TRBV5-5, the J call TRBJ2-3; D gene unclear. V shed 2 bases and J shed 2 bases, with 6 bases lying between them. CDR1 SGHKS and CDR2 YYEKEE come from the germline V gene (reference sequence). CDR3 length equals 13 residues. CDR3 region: CASSFASTDTQYF. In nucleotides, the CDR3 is TGTGCCAGCAGCTTCGCCTCCACAGATACGCAGTATTTT.